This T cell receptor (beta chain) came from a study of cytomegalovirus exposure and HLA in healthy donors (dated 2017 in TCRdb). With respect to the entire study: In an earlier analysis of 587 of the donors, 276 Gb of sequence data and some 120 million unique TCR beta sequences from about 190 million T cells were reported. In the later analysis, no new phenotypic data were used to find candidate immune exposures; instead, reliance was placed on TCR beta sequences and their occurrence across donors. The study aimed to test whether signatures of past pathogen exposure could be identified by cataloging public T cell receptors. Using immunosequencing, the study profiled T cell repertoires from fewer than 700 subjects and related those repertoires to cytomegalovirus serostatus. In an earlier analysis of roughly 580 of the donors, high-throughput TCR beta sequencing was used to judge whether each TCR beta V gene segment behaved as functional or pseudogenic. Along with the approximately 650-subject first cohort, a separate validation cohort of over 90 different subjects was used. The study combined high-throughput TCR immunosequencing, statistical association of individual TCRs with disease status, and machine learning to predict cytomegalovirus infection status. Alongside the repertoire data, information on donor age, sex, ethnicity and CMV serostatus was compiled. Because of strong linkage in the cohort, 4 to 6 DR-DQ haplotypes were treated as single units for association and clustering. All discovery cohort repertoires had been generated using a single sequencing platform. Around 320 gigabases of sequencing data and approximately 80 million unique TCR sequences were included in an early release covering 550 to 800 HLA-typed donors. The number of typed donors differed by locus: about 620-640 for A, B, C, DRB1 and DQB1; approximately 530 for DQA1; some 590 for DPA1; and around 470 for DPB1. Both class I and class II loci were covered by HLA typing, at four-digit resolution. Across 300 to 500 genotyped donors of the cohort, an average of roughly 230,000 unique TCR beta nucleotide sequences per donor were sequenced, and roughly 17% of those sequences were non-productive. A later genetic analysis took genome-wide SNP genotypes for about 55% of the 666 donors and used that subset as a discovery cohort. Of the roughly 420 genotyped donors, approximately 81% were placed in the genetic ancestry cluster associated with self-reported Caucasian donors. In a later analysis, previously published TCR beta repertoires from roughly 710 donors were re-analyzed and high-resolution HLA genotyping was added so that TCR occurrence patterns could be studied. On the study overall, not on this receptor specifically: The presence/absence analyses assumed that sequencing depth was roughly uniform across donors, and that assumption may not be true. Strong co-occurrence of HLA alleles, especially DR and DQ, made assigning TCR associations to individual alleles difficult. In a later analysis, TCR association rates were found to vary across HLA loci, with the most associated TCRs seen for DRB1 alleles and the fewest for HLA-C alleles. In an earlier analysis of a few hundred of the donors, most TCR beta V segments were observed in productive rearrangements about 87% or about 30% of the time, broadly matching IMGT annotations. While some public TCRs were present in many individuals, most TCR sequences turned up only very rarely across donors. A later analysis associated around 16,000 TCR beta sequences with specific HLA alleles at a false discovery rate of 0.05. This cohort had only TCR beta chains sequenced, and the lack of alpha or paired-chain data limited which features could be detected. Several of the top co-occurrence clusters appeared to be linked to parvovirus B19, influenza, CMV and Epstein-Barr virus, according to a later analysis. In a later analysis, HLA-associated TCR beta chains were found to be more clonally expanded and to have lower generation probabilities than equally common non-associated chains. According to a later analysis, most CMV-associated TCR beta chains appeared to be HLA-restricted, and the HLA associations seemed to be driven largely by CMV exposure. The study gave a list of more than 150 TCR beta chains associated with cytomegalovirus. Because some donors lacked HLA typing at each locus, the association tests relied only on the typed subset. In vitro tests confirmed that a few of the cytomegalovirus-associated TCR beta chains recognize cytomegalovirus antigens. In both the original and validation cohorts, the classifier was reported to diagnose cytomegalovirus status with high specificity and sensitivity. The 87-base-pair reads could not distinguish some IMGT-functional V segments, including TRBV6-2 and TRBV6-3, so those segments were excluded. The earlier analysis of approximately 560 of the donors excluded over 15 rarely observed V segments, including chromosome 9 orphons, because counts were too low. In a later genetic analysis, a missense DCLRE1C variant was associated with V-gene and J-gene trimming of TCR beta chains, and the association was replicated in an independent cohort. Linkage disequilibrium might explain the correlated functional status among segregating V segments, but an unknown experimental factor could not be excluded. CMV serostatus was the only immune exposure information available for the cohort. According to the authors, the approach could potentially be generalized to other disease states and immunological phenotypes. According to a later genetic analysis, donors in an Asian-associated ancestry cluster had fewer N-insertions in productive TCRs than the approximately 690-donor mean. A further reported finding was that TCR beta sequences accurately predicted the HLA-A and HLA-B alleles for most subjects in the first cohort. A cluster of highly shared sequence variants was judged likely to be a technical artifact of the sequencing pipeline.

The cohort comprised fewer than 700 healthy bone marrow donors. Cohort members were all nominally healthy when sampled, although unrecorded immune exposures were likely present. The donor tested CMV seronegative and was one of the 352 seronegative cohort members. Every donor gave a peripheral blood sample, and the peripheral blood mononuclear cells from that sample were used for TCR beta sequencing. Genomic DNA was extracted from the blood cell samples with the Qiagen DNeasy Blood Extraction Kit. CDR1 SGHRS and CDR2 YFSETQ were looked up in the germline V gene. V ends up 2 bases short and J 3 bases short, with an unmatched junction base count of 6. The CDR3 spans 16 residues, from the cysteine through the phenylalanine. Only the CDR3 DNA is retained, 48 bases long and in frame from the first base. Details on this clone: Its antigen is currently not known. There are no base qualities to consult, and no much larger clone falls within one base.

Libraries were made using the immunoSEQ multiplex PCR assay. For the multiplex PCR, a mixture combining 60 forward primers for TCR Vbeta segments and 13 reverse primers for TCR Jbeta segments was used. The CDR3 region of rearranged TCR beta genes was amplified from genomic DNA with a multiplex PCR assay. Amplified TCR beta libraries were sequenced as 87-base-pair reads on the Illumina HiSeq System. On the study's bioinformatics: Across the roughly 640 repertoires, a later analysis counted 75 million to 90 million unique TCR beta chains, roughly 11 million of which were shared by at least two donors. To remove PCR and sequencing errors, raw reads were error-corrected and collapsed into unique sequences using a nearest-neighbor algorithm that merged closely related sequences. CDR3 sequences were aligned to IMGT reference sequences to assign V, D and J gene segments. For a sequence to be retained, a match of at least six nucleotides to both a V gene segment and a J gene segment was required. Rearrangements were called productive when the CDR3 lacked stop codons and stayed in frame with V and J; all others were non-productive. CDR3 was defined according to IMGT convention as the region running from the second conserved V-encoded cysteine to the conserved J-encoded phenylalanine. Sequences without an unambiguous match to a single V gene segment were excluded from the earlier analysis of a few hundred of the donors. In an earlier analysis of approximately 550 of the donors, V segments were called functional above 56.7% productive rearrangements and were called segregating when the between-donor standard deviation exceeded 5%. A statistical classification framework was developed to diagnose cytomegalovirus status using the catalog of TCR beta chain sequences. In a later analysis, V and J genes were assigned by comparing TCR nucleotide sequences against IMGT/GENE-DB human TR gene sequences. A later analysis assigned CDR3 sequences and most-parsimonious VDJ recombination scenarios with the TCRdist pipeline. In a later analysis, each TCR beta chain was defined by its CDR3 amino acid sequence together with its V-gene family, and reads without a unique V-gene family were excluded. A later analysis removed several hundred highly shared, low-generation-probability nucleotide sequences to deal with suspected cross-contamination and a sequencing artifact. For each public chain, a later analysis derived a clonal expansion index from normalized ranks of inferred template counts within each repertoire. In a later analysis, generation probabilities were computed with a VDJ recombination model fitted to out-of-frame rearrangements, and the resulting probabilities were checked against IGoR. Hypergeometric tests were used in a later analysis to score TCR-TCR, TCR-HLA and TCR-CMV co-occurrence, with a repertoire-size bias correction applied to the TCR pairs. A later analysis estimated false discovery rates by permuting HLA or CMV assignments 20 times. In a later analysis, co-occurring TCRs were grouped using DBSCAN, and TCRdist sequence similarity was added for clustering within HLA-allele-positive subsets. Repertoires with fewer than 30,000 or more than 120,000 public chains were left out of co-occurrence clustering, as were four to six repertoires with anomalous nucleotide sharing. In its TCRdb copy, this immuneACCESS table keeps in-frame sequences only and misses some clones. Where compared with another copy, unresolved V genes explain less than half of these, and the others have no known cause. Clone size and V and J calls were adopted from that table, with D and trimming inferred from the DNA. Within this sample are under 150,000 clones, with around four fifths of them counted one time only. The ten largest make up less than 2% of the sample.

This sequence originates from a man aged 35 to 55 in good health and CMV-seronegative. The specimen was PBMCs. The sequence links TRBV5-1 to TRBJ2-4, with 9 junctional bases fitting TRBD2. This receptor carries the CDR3 CASSLGRGGVKNIQYF. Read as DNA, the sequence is TGCGCCAGCAGCTTAGGGCGGGGGGGCGTCAAAAACATTCAGTACTTC.